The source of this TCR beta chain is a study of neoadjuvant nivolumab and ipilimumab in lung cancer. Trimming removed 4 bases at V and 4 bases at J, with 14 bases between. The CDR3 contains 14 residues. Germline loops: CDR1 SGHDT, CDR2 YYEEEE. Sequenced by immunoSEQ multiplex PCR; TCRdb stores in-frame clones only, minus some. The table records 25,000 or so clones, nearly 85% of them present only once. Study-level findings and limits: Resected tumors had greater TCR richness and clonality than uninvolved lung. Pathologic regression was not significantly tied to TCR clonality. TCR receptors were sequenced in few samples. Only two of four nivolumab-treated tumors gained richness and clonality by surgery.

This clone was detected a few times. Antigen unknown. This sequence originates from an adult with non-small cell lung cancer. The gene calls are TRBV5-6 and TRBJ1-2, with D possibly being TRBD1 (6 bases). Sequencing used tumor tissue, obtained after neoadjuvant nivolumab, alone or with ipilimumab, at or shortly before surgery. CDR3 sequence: CASSPFRGPYGYTF. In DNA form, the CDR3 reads TGTGCCAGCAGCCCCTTCAGGGGCCCCTATGGCTACACCTTC.